The TCR beta chain described here comes from a study of blood T cell repertoires in COVID-19. Here immunoSEQ multiplex PCR was the method, and the copy in TCRdb shows in-frame clones only, minus some. The table shows 100,000 or so clones, with roughly 87% occurring only once. V shed 7 bases and J 6 bases; nucleotides not matched to a gene: 5. This CDR3 comprises 12 residues. Germline CDR1 and CDR2: MDHEN and SYDVKM. This receptor was obtained from a man at least 80 years old with acute or convalescent COVID-19. Sequenced material: peripheral blood. This chain uses TRBV28 with TRBJ1-1; 7 nucleotides line up with TRBD1. The CDR3 DNA is TGTGCCAGCAAGAGGGGGCGAGCTGAAGCTTTCTTT. It translates to CASKRGRAEAFF. The full variable domain, its missing parts supplied by reference TRBV28 and TRBJ1-1, is DVKVTQSSRYLVKRTGEKVFLECVQDMDHENMFWYRQDPGLGLRLIYFSYDVKMKEKGDIPEGYSVSREKKERFSLILESASTNQTSMYLCASKRGRAEAFFGQGTRLTVV.